This T cell receptor (beta chain) was recovered during a study of shared clonotypes between healthy human individuals. The wider study: Serving as donors were a couple of women and a few men, whose ages spanned 18 to 49.

Naive CD8 cells lacked CD45RO, underwent positive selection for CCR7 and left out terminally differentiated effector memory CD45RA+ cells. Germline CDR1 reads MNHEY; CDR2 reads SMNVEV (reference sequence). Deletions cut 5 bases from V and 1 base from J, with 24 bases between. The CDR3 is 20 residues long. Findings of the study overall: The small donor group covered limited genetic and exposure diversity. What naive subsets generally showed was a larger estimated richness than memory subsets showed. In this cohort, only blood was sampled, and tissue repertoires likely differ.

With respect to this clone: Antigen unknown.

Sequencing was performed with immunoSEQ multiplex PCR; in TCRdb, only in-frame clones are kept and a portion is missing. The sample contains about 2.1 million clones, just over 90% of which appear only once. The rearrangement uses TRBV27 and TRBJ2-6; tentative D call: TRBD1 (5 bases). The sequence was collected from a man younger than 35 in good health. Some clones in this sample may be carry-over from other donors' samples. Sequencing was done on a sample of naive CD8+ T cells from PBMCs. In nucleotides, the CDR3 is TGTGCCAGCAGTCCCGCAGGTGGCAGGGCCCTTTGGTCTGGGGCCAACGTCCTGACTTTC. Its translation is CASSPAGGRALWSGANVLTF.